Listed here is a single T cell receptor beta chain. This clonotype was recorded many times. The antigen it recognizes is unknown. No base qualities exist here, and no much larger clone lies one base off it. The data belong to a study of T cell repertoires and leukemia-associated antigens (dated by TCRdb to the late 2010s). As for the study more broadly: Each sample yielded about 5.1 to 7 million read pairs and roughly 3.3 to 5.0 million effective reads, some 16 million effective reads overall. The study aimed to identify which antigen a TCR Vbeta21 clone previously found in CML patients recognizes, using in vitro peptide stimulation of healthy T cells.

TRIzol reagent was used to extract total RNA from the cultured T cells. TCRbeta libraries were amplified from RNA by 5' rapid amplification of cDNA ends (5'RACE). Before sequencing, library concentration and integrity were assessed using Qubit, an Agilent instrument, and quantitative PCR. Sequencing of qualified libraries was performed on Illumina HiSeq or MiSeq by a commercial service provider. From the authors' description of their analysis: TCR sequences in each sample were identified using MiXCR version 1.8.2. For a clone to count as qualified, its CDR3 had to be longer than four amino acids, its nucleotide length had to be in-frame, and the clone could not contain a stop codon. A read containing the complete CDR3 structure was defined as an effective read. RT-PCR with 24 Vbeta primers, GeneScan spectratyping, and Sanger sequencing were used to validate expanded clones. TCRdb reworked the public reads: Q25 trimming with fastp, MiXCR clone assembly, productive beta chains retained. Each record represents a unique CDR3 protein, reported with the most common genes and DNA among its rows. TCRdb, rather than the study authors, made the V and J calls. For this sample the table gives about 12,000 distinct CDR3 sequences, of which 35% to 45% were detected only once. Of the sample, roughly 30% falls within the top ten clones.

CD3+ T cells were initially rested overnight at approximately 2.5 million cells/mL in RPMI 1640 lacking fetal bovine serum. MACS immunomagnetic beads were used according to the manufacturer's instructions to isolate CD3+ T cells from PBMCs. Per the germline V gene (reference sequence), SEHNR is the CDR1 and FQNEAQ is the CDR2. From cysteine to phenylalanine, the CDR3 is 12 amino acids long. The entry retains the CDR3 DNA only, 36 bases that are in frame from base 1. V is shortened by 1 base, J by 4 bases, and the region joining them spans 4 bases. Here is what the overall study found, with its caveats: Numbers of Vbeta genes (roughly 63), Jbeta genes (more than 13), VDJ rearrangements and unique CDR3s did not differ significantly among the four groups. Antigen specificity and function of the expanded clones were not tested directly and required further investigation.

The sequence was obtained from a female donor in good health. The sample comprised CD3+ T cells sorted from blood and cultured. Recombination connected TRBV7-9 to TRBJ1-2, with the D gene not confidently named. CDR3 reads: CASSLGSYGYTF. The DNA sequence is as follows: TGTGCCAGCAGCTTAGGGTCCTATGGCTACACCTTC.